This record concerns one T cell receptor beta chain sequence. TCR beta CDR3 regions were amplified from RNA transcripts. Primed by the HTBI set, a first-round RT-PCR was run on the TCR CDR3. TCRdb processed the multiplex PCR reads anew with MiXCR; each CDR3 protein has one entry. Of about 530,000 distinct CDR3 sequences listed, approximately 17% were seen once; the top ten hold approximately 15%. The data were taken from a study of T cells in Graves' hyperthyroidism and ophthalmopathy. At the level of the study: Staff took peripheral blood when the initial diagnosis was made, before any treatment began.

The source is a young woman with Graves' ophthalmopathy. The sample comprised blood.

This CDR3 reads CSVGTDYGYTF. CDR3 nucleotides: TGCAGCGTTGGGACAGACTATGGCTACACCTTC. The rearrangement links TRBV29-1 to TRBJ1-2; possibly TRBD1 for D (6 bases). Trimming removed 4 bases at V and 3 bases at J, with 6 bases between. Germline lookup yields CDR1 SQVTM and CDR2 ANQGSEA. The CDR3 is 11 amino acids. The complete variable domain, with remaining parts taken from reference TRBV29-1 and TRBJ1-2, reads SAVISQKPSRDICQRGTSLTIQCQVDSQVTMMFWYRQQPGQSLTLIATANQGSEATYESGFVIDKFPISRPNLTFSTLTVSNMSPEDSSIYLCSVGTDYGYTFGSGTRLTVV.